The 21 T cell receptor beta chains presented below share a single source sample, sequenced in a study of blood T cells in healthy people across ages. The second PCR ran about 6 to 11 cycles with a sample-barcoded 5' primer and J-beta primers. TCRdb re-analysed the 5' RACE reads in MiXCR, keeping a single row per CDR3 protein. Here the sample spans around 700,000 distinct CDR3 sequences, roughly 25% being singletons. In addition, the sample was reused for a study of T cells of mothers and their children.

Sequencing was carried out using blood. Receptor source: a boy between 10 and 17 years old in good health.

The V call is TRBV11-2, the J call TRBJ2-5; a possible D gene is TRBD2 (6 bases). Deletions cut 4 bases from V and 0 bases from J, with 9 bases between. This CDR3 spans 14 amino acids. CDR1 and CDR2 (germline): SGHAT, FQNNGV. CDR3 sequence reads: CASSSERDQETQYF. CDR3 coding DNA: TGTGCCAGCAGCTCAGAGCGGGACCAAGAGACCCAGTACTTC.

The chain joins TRBV3-1 to TRBJ2-2; D remains ambiguous. The CDR3 is 13 amino acids. Trimming cost V 1 base and J 8 bases, with 8 bases left between them. The germline gives CDR1 LGHDT, CDR2 YNNKEL (reference sequence). CDR3 DNA sequence: TGTGCCAGCAGCCAAGGACCTGGGGGGGAGCTGTTTTTT. Translating it yields CASSQGPGGELFF.

This clonotype has only a few counts. The rearrangement uses TRBV13 and TRBJ2-5; perhaps TRBD2 as D (5 bases). The J call is doubtful: the DNA matches TRBJ2-1 better. CDR3 length equals 12 residues. Germline assignment: CDR1 PRHDT and CDR2 FYEKMQ (reference sequence). This chain's CDR3 is CASSTSGVEQFF. CDR3 nucleotides: TGTGCCAGCAGCACTAGTGGGGTTGAGCAGTTCTTC.

This chain joins TRBV3-1 and TRBJ2-4; tentative D call: TRBD2 (5 bases). Trimming pared 1 base from V and 11 bases from J, leaving 12 bases between. The CDR3 length is 13 residues. Germline V CDR1 and CDR2: LGHDT, YNNKEL (reference sequence). CDR3 coding DNA: TGTGCCAGCAGCCAAGTTGGGGTGAGGGTTCAGTACTTC. As protein: CASSQVGVRVQYF.

This clonotype was counted a few times. V is TRBV25-1 and J is TRBJ2-5; no reliable D call. CDR1 MGHDK and CDR2 SYGVNS come from the germline V gene. V was shortened by 1 base and J by 2 bases, with 5 bases between the two germline ends. The CDR3 loop spans 13 amino acids. The CDR3 region is CASSELHQETQYF. The DNA for the CDR3 is TGTGCCAGCAGTGAATTACATCAAGAGACCCAGTACTTC.

The rearrangement joins TRBV9 to TRBJ2-5; 7 bases are shared with TRBD2. The CDR3 totals 15 residues. Germline CDR1 is SGDLS and CDR2 is YYNGEE. V was clipped by 2 bases and J by 5 bases; unmatched bases: 9. The CDR3 here is CASSVAGAEGETQYF. CDR3 coding DNA: TGTGCCAGCAGCGTGGCGGGAGCGGAAGGGGAGACCCAGTACTTC.

This clonotype was seen more than once but under ten times. V gene TRBV7-2 combines with J gene TRBJ2-5; 10 positions match TRBD2. The tail of the sequence fits TRBJ2-1 better, so the J call may be wrong. Looked up from germline, CDR1 is SGHTA and CDR2 is FQGNSA. The length of the CDR3 is 12 residues. The CDR3 here is CASSALAGEQFF. As DNA, the CDR3 is TGTGCCAGCAGCGCACTAGCGGGAGAGCAGTTCTTC.

The chain links TRBV6-2 or TRBV6-3 to TRBJ2-7; 7 positions match TRBD1. The V gene's germline CDR1 is MNHEY and CDR2 SVGEGT. The CDR3 contains 15 residues. Trimming took 6 bases from V and 5 from J; bases not matched to a gene: 13. CDR3 sequence (DNA): TGTGCCAGCAGCCCCAGGCGAGACAGGGACCACGAGCAGTACTTC. It specifies CASSPRRDRDHEQYF.

V usage is TRBV12-3 or TRBV12-4 and J usage is TRBJ2-5, with 11 bases fitting TRBD2. The CDR3 spans 16 residues. V gave up 7 bases and J gave up 0 bases; unmatched junction bases: 7. The CDR3 loop reads CASTLAGGGYQETQYF. CDR3 coding DNA: TGTGCCAGCACCCTAGCGGGGGGAGGGTACCAAGAGACCCAGTACTTC.

This chain links TRBV11-3 with TRBJ2-2; D unclear. The CDR3 extends over 15 amino acids. Germline assignment: CDR1 SGHNT and CDR2 YENEEA. Trimming took 0 bases from V and 2 from J, leaving 7 bases between them. The CDR3 DNA reads as TGTGCCAGCAGCTTAGAACGGAGTAACACCGGGGAGCTGTTTTTT. Amino acid sequence: CASSLERSNTGELFF.

Concerning this clonotype: An end of the junction does not agree with germline; a read error may underlie this. The chain employs TRBV5-1 and TRBJ2-7, with TRBD1 matching 9 bases. CDR1 SGHRS and CDR2 YFSETQ come from the germline V gene. The CDR3 is made up of 14 amino acids. The CDR3 spells CASSLTGQGYEQCF. The CDR3 DNA follows: TGCGCCAGCAGCTTGACGGGACAGGGCTACGAGCAGTGCTTC.

The rearrangement links TRBV5-1 to TRBJ2-7; 7 bases map to TRBD2. Losses at the gene ends were 3 bases for V and 4 bases for J; bases not matched to a gene: 7. The V gene's germline CDR1 is SGHRS and CDR2 YFSETQ. The CDR3 loop spans 14 amino acids. The DNA of the CDR3 is TGCGCCAGCAGCTATGAACACGGGGGGTACGAGCAGTACTTC. Translating gives CASSYEHGGYEQYF. The complete variable domain, with remaining parts taken from reference TRBV5-1 and TRBJ2-7, reads KAGVTQTPRYLIKTRGQQVTLSCSPISGHRSVSWYQQTPGQGLQFLFEYFSETQRNKGNFPGRFSGRQFSNSRSEMNVSTLELGDSALYLCASSYEHGGYEQYFGPGTRLTVT.

The rearrangement uses TRBV4-1 and TRBJ1-4, with a tentative D call TRBD1 (6 bases). The CDR3 spans 14 residues. Per germline, CDR1 MGHRA and CDR2 YSYEKL. V lost 4 bases and J 6 bases, leaving 12 bases between the germline ends. The DNA for the CDR3 is TGCGCCAGCAGCCGAGACGGGGGCGATGAAAAACTGTTTTTT. Its translation is CASSRDGGDEKLFF.

This clonotype came up a few times. The rearrangement uses TRBV13 and TRBJ1-4; unclear D gene. There are 14 residues in the CDR3. V lost 2 bases and J 8 bases, leaving 12 bases between the germline ends. Germline-derived CDR1 and CDR2 are PRHDT and FYEKMQ (reference sequence). The CDR3 loop reads CASSLWPHREKLFF. CDR3 in DNA: TGTGCCAGCAGCTTATGGCCCCACCGGGAAAAACTGTTTTTT.

The chain combines TRBV12-3 or TRBV12-4 with TRBJ2-3; tentative D call: TRBD2 (6 bases). This CDR3 has 15 residues. The V end lost 4 bases, the J end lost 1 base, and 12 bases lay between the germline ends. The CDR3 nucleotides are TGTGCCAGCAGTTGGCTCCCGGGGGGCACAGATACGCAGTATTTT. It encodes CASSWLPGGTDTQYF.

This clonotype was counted between two and nine times. A junction boundary mismatches the germline segment, possibly from a read error. Here the CDR3 DNA reads TGTGCTAGCAGTTCCCCCTCACATGGTAGTTCTGGGGCCAACGTCCTGACTTTC. Its protein is CASSSPSHGSSGANVLTF. The rearrangement joins TRBV12-3 or TRBV12-4 to TRBJ2-6; D is undetermined. The CDR3 consists of 18 residues.

This clonotype occurred a few times. The chain couples TRBV28 to TRBJ2-5; D not certain. Per germline, CDR1 MDHEN and CDR2 SYDVKM. This CDR3 has 14 residues. The V end was cut by 6 bases, the J end by 2 bases, with 13 bases between. The CDR3: CASRPHFTQETQYF. The CDR3 DNA reads as TGTGCCAGCAGGCCGCACTTTACGCAAGAGACCCAGTACTTC. Drawing the rest from reference TRBV28 and TRBJ2-5, the complete variable domain is DVKVTQSSRYLVKRTGEKVFLECVQDMDHENMFWYRQDPGLGLRLIYFSYDVKMKEKGDIPEGYSVSREKKERFSLILESASTNQTSMYLCASRPHFTQETQYFGPGTRLLVL.

This rearrangement joins TRBV12-3 or TRBV12-4 to TRBJ2-5; tentative D call: TRBD1 (6 bases). This CDR3 comprises 13 residues. V gave up 4 bases and J gave up 7 bases, with 13 bases separating them. CDR3 loop: CASSSNPGATQYF. DNA of the CDR3: TGTGCCAGCAGTTCAAATCCAGGGGCGACCCAGTACTTC.

This clonotype has more than one count but fewer than ten. J is TRBJ2-2 and V is TRBV6-2 or TRBV6-3, with a possible D match to TRBD1 (5 bases). The CDR3 covers 13 residues. V lost 5 bases, J lost 4 bases, and 8 bases lay in between. Germline assignment: CDR1 MNHEY and CDR2 SVGEGT. The CDR3 is CASSAGFTGELFF. In nucleotides, the CDR3 is TGTGCCAGCAGTGCAGGGTTCACCGGGGAGCTGTTTTTT.

The J gene is TRBJ2-1, the V gene TRBV4-1, with D perhaps TRBD2 (5 bases). Gene TRBJ2-5 matches the end of the DNA better, so the J call may be wrong. Germline CDR1 reads MGHRA; CDR2 reads YSYEKL. The CDR3 has 14 residues. This CDR3 reads CASSQVVLEETQYF. Here the CDR3 DNA reads TGCGCCAGCAGCCAAGTAGTACTAGAAGAGACCCAGTACTTC.

V and J are TRBV12-3 or TRBV12-4 and TRBJ2-7, with 8 bases matching TRBD1. V lost 7 bases to trimming and J lost 6 bases; unmatched junction nucleotides: 8. The CDR3 runs 13 residues. This CDR3 is CASTITGGGEQYF. In DNA form, the CDR3 reads TGTGCCAGCACCATCACAGGGGGAGGCGAGCAGTACTTC.